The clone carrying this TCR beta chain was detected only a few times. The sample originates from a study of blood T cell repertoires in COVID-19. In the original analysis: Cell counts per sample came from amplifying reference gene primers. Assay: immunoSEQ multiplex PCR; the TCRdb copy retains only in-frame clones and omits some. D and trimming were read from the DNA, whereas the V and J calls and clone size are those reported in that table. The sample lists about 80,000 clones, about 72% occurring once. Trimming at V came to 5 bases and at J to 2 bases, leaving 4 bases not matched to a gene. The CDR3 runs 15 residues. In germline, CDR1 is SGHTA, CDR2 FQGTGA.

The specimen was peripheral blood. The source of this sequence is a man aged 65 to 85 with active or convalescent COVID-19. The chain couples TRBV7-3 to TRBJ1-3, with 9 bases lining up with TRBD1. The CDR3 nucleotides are TGTGCCAGCAGCCTCGGACAGGGGACTGGAAACACCATATATTTT. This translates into CASSLGQGTGNTIYF.